The sequence of this TCR beta chain was determined in a study of identical twins. Study conclusions and caveats: Reduced insertions were recorded for abundant cord blood beta clonotypes, with no such pattern in memory repertoires. Cross-sectional statistics, not tracking of the same donors, supported the conclusions.

One entry per CDR3 protein, called by TCRdb with MiXCR from the 5' RACE reads. The sample lists 500,000 to 550,000 distinct CDR3 sequences; about a fifth were seen once. As for this clonotype: What it recognizes is unknown.

These same data were also listed under a study on yellow fever vaccine responses in identical twins. That paper adds: In identical twins, vaccine T cell responses appeared partly shared and partly individual.

The sequence came from a woman under 30 in good health. The sequenced material came from CD4+ T cells sorted from blood.

CDR3 sequence: CASSLRQREAGELFF. In nucleotides, the CDR3 is TGTGCCAGCAGCTTAAGACAGCGGGAGGCCGGGGAGCTGTTTTTT. This chain connects TRBV7-2 to TRBJ2-2; TRBD2 agrees at 9 bases. V shed 2 bases, J shed 6 bases, and the junction held 4 bases outside the gene matches. In germline, CDR1 is SGHTA, CDR2 FQGNSA. This CDR3 has 15 residues.